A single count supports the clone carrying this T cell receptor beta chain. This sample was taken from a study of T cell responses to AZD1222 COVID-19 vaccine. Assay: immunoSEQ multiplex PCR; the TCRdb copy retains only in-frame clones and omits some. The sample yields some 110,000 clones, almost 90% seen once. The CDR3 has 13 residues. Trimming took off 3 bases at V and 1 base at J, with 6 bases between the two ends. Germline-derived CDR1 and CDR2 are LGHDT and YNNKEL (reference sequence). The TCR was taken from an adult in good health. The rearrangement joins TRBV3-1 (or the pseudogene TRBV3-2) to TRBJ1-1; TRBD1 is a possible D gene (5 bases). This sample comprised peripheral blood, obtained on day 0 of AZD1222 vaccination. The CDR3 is CASSQTANTEAFF. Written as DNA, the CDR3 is TGTGCCAGCAGCCAGACAGCGAACACTGAAGCTTTCTTT.